Each of the 4 T cell receptor beta chains below was sequenced from the same sample in a study of blood T cell repertoires in COVID-19. Using immunoSEQ multiplex PCR, the repertoire was profiled, and TCRdb retains in-frame clones only, with some absent. The data hold tens of thousands of clones, with about nine tenths observed a single time. Sequenced input: peripheral blood. The receptor source for this set is a woman in her fifties or sixties with acute or convalescent COVID-19.

In its sample, this clone was seen once. V is TRBV6-5 and J is TRBJ2-7, with D possibly being TRBD2 (6 bases). The CDR3 loop spans 14 amino acids. Trimming cost V 5 bases and J 0 bases, with 11 bases left between them. Germline V CDR1 and CDR2: MNHEY, SVGAGI. For the CDR3, the DNA is TGTGCCAGCAGTAATTTGCGGGGCTCCTACGAGCAGTACTTC. It yields the protein CASSNLRGSYEQYF.

The V and J genes are TRBV7-9 and TRBJ1-5; tentatively, D is TRBD1 (5 bases). The germline CDR1 and CDR2 sequences are SEHNR and FQNEAQ (reference sequence). V gave up 1 base and J gave up 6 bases, with 13 bases separating them. The CDR3 sequence is 15 residues long. This chain's CDR3 is CASSLGGGTAQPQHF. The CDR3 nucleotides are TGTGCCAGCAGCTTAGGTGGAGGGACGGCTCAGCCCCAGCATTTT.

The chain joins TRBV4-3 to TRBJ1-1; weak D call: TRBD1 (5 bases). CDR1 LGHNA and CDR2 YSLEER come from the germline V gene. V was shortened by 0 bases and J by 5 bases, with 19 bases between the two germline ends. The CDR3 is 17 amino acids. The CDR3 DNA reads as TGCGCCAGCAGCCAAGAAAATCAGTATCAGGGATGGACTGAAGCTTTCTTT. Protein product: CASSQENQYQGWTEAFF.

This rearrangement joins TRBV28 to TRBJ2-7, with TRBD2 as a possible D gene (6 bases). The CDR3 is made up of 18 amino acids. Per the germline V gene, CDR1 is MDHEN and CDR2 is SYDVKM. V lost 4 bases, J lost 4 bases, and 26 bases lay in between. As DNA, the CDR3 is TGTGCCAGCAGTTCCCCAGGGATAGCGGTAGGGCCCCCGTACGAGCAGTACTTC. Protein: CASSSPGIAVGPPYEQYF.